The next 14 T cell receptor beta chains were all read from a single sample in a study of T-cell reconstitution after alpha-beta-depleted transplantation in children. Preparation of the TCRbeta library used unique molecular identifiers. TCRdb independently ran MiXCR on the PCR reads; one entry per CDR3 protein. The sample has some 300,000 distinct CDR3 sequences, 10% seen once. The sample in question was PBMCs, obtained before TCRalphabeta/CD19-depleted stem cell transplant. The receptors originated from a boy younger than two with acute myeloid leukemia, due to receive a stem cell transplant.

Remarks on this clonotype: One end of the junction does not line up with germline, which may come from a read error. The chain combines TRBV3-1 with TRBJ1-2; D gene ambiguous. CDR1 and CDR2 (germline): LGHDT, YNNKEL (reference sequence). The CDR3 runs to 11 residues. This CDR3 reads CASIQEGGYTF. The DNA of the CDR3 is TGTGCCAGCATCCAAGAAGGAGGCTACACCTTC.

This chain connects TRBV5-1 to TRBJ2-5, with D possibly TRBD1 on 6 matching bases. Germline V lookup: CDR1 SGHRS, CDR2 YFSETQ. The CDR3 runs to 19 residues. V lost 4 bases, J lost 5 bases, and 30 bases lay in between. The CDR3 protein is CASSPLVTLQGNWWETQYF. The CDR3 DNA reads as TGCGCCAGCAGCCCCTTGGTGACGCTACAGGGAAACTGGTGGGAGACCCAGTACTTC.

This clonotype was seen repeatedly, ten times or more. The genes are TRBV27 and TRBJ2-1; D not certain. The CDR3 is 11 amino acids. Germline lookup yields CDR1 MNHEY and CDR2 SMNVEV (reference sequence). Trimming removed 4 bases from V and 9 bases from J, with 7 bases in between. CDR3 in amino acids: CASSYWGEQFF. The DNA for the CDR3 is TGTGCCAGCAGTTACTGGGGTGAGCAGTTCTTC.

The chain recombines TRBV6-2 or TRBV6-3 with TRBJ2-7; 7 nucleotides line up with TRBD2. This CDR3 is 13 amino acids long. Germline CDR1 and CDR2: MNHEY and SVGEGT. Trimming at V came to 11 bases and at J to 1 base, leaving 8 bases not matched to a gene. The CDR3 region has the DNA TGTGCCGGAAAAACTAGCGCTTCCTACGAGCAGTACTTC. Protein sequence: CAGKTSASYEQYF.

This rearrangement joins TRBV19 to TRBJ1-5, with 9 bases that match TRBD1. This CDR3 comprises 16 residues. The J segment lost 2 bases and the V segment lost 1 base, leaving 3 bases of the junction unmatched. Germline values: CDR1 LNHDA, CDR2 SQIVND (reference sequence). This CDR3 is CASSIGDRVGNQPQHF. CDR3 in DNA: TGTGCCAGTAGTATAGGGGACAGGGTGGGCAATCAGCCCCAGCATTTT.

Regarding this clonotype: A much larger clone is a single base away; this may be a read error. V is TRBV5-6 and J is TRBJ2-5; 7 bases are a match to TRBD1. Germline CDR1 is SGHDT and CDR2 is YYEEEE. The CDR3 extends over 12 amino acids. The V and J ends lost 6 bases and 6 bases, in that order; junction bases with no gene match: 5. The CDR3 loop is CASTGQEQTQYF. DNA for the CDR3: TGTGCCAGCACTGGACAGGAGCAGACCCAGTACTTC. Drawing the rest from reference TRBV5-6 and TRBJ2-5, the complete variable domain is DAGVTQSPTHLIKTRGQQVTLRCSPKSGHDTVSWYQQALGQGPQFIFQYYEEEERQRGNFPDRFSGHQFPNYSSELNVNALLLGDSALYLCASTGQEQTQYFGPGTRLLVL.

This clonotype was found many times. V gene TRBV7-3 combines with J gene TRBJ2-1, with a tentative D call TRBD2 (5 bases). The CDR3 sequence is 13 residues long. The V end was cut by 5 bases, the J end by 7 bases, with 12 bases between. The germline V gene has CDR1 SGHTA and CDR2 FQGTGA. In DNA, the CDR3 is TGTGCCAGCAGCCAACTAGGCTGGAATGAGCAGTTCTTC. It encodes CASSQLGWNEQFF.

The J gene is TRBJ2-1, the V gene TRBV29-1; D unresolved. Germline V gene data show CDR1 as SQVTM and CDR2 as ANQGSEA. There are 13 residues in the CDR3. The ends were cut back, 7 bases at V and 0 bases at J, with 10 bases in the middle. The CDR3 DNA is TGCAGCGCTGACTCGAGCTCCTACAATGAGCAGTTCTTC. This sequence encodes CSADSSSYNEQFF.

This clonotype was observed at least ten times. V and J are TRBV12-3 or TRBV12-4 and TRBJ1-5, with D perhaps TRBD1 (6 bases). CDR3 length equals 15 residues. Trimming took 7 bases from V and 0 from J, leaving 13 bases between them. In DNA, the CDR3 is TGTGCCAGCACCGTATCGGACAGTAGCAATCAGCCCCAGCATTTT. Amino acid sequence: CASTVSDSSNQPQHF.

Turning to this clonotype: The junction departs from germline at one end; a sequencing error may be responsible. The chain recombines TRBV7-2 with TRBJ2-5; D may match TRBD1 or TRBD2 (6 bases each). CDR3 length equals 17 residues. Germline loops: CDR1 SGHTA, CDR2 FQGNSA. The CDR3 sequence: CASSLGGRGSIQETQYF. CDR3 in DNA: TGTGCCAGCAGCTTAGGGGGGCGGGGATCCATCCAAGAGACCCAGTATTTC.

This clonotype was detected ten times or more. The chain carries TRBV10-3 and TRBJ2-3; D is unresolved. Trimming removed 3 bases at V and 2 bases at J, with 3 bases between. Germline assignment: CDR1 ENHRY and CDR2 SYGVKD. This CDR3 has 12 residues. The CDR3 reads CAISDNTDTQYF. As DNA, the CDR3 is TGTGCCATCAGTGACAACACAGATACGCAGTATTTT.

This clonotype was recorded at least ten times. J is TRBJ1-2 and V is TRBV12-3 or TRBV12-4; D perhaps matches TRBD1 (6 bases). The CDR3 is 13 residues long. With 3 bases removed from V and 8 bases from J, the gap between germline ends came to 13 bases. The chain's CDR3 is CASSFSYRDGYTF. As DNA, the CDR3 is TGTGCCAGCAGTTTCTCATACAGGGACGGCTACACCTTC.

On this clonotype itself: With a much larger clone just one base away, this may be a read error. The chain uses TRBV7-6 and TRBJ2-7; D is perhaps TRBD2 (6 bases). Trimming removed 5 bases at V and 2 bases at J, with 10 bases between. The V gene's germline CDR1 is SGHVS and CDR2 FNYEAQ. The CDR3 is 13 amino acids. The DNA for the CDR3 is TGTGCCAGCAGCGCGGGACGGCCCTACGAGCAGTACTTC. Its translation: CASSAGRPYEQYF.

Remarks on this clonotype: A much larger clone lies a single base off, so this may be a read error. The chain couples TRBV5-1 to TRBJ2-2; possibly TRBD1 for D (5 bases). The length of the CDR3 is 14 residues. Deletions cut 1 base from V and 6 bases from J, with 10 bases between. CDR1 SGHRS and CDR2 YFSETQ come from the germline V gene. CDR3 DNA sequence: TGCGCCAGCAGCTTGTCTGGGGCGTCCGGGGAGCTGTTTTTT. Protein product: CASSLSGASGELFF.